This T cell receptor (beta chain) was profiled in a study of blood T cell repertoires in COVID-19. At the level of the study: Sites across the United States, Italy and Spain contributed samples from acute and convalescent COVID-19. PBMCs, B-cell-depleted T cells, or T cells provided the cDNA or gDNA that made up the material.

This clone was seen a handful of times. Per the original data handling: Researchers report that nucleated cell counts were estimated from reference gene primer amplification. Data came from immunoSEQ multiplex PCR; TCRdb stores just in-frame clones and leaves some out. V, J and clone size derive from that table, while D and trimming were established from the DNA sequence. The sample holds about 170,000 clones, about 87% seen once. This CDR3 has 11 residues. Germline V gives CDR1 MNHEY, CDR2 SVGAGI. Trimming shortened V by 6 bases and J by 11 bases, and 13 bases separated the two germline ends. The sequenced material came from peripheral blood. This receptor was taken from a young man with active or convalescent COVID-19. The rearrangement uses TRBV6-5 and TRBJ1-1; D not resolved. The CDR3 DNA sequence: TGTGCCAGCAGAAACCTCGGTGAGGCTTTCTTT. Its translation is CASRNLGEAFF.